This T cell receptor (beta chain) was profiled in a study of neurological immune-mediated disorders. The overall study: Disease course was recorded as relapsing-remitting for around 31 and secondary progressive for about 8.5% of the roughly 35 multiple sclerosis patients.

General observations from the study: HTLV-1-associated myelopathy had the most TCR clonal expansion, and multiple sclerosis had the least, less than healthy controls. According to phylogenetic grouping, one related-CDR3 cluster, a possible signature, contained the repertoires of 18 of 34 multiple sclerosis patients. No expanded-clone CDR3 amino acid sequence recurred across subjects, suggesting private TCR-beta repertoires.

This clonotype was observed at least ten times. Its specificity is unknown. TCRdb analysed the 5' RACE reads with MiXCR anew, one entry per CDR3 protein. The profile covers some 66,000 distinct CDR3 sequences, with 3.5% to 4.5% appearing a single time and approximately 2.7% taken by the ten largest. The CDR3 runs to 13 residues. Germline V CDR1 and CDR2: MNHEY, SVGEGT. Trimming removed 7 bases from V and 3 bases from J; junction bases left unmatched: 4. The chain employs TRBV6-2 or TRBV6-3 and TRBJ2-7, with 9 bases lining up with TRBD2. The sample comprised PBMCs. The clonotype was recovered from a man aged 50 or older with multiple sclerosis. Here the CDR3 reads CASKTSGYYEQYF. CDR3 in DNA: TGTGCCAGCAAGACTAGCGGATACTACGAGCAGTACTTC.